The clone carrying this T cell receptor beta chain was found many times. Its antigen is not identified. The sample comes from a study of T cell repertoires in cytomegalovirus infection. Study-wide background: From public TCR beta signatures came an indication of both CMV infection and matching HLA type.

TCRdb ran MiXCR on the reads and lists one entry per CDR3 protein. The profile shows some 390,000 distinct CDR3 sequences, 18% of them singletons. Study-wide results and limits: Carriers of CMV and the relevant HLA type were discriminated by public TCR beta frequency. Clonotypes of TCR beta that were HLA-C-restricted and CMV-specific dominated the ex vivo response.

CDR1 and CDR2 (germline): LGHNT, FRNRAP. CDR3 length equals 14 residues. V gave up 2 bases and J gave up 10 bases, with 15 bases separating them. The origin of this receptor is a human donor in good health (CMV status not recorded). Some clones in this sample may be carry-over from other donors' samples. The chain employs TRBV12-5 and TRBJ2-1; a possible D gene is TRBD1 (6 bases). What was sequenced was PBMCs. The CDR3 loop reads CASGLRNNREEQFF. The CDR3 nucleotides are TGTGCTAGTGGTTTGCGGAATAACAGGGAGGAGCAGTTCTTC.